This T cell receptor (beta chain) was recovered during a study of control samples from healthy donors and cancer patients. Germline V gives CDR1 SEHNR, CDR2 FQNEAQ (reference sequence). The CDR3 is 15 amino acids. V lost 4 bases, J lost 6 bases, and 2 bases stayed unmatched. The repertoire was sequenced with immunoSEQ multiplex PCR; TCRdb's copy has only in-frame clones and lacks some. Of about 130,000 clones listed, just under 95% are singletons. Material: blood. V usage is TRBV7-9 and J usage is TRBJ2-2; 13 nucleotides agree with TRBD2. This TCR derives from a man under 40 in good health. The CDR3 DNA follows: TGTGCCAGCAGCTCGGGACTAGCGGGACCCGGGGAGCTGTTTTTT. Translating it yields CASSSGLAGPGELFF. The full variable domain, rest sourced from reference TRBV7-9 and TRBJ2-2, is DTGVSQNPRHKITKRGQNVTFRCDPISEHNRLYWYRQTLGQGPEFLTYFQNEAQLEKSRLLSDRFSAERPKGSFSTLEIQRTEQGDSAMYLCASSSGLAGPGELFFGEGSRLTVL.